The 26 T cell receptor beta chains listed next were all sequenced from one sample in a study of T-cell memory formation after mild COVID-19. TCRdb re-derived calls from the 5' RACE reads in MiXCR, one entry per CDR3 protein. The sample lists approximately 290,000 distinct CDR3 sequences; approximately 8.4% were seen once. The sequenced sample consisted of PBMCs or a T cell subset sorted from them (not recorded which). The receptors originated from a man aged 18 to 30 who had mild COVID-19 (a few samples of this study predate the infection). Cell type and time point are not known.

On this clonotype: A much larger clone is a single base away; this may be a read error. V and J are TRBV7-2 and TRBJ2-7, with D perhaps assigned TRBD1 or TRBD2 (6 bases each). The germline V and J ends were trimmed by 1 base and 2 bases, with 12 bases remaining between them. The germline gives CDR1 SGHTA, CDR2 FQGNSA. The CDR3 extends over 15 amino acids. The CDR3 is CASSLDGGDAYEQYF. The DNA of the CDR3 is TGTGCCAGCAGCTTAGACGGGGGCGATGCCTACGAGCAGTACTTC.

With regard to this clonotype: An end of the junction differs from the germline gene, which may be a read error. The genes are TRBV20-1 and TRBJ1-2, with 7 positions matching TRBD1. Germline lookup yields CDR1 DFQATT and CDR2 SNEGSKA (reference sequence). This CDR3 has 16 residues. Written as DNA, the CDR3 is TGCAGTGCTAGGGAGGGATGGGACAGATCCAACTATTGCTACACCTTC. Encoded protein: CSAREGWDRSNYCYTF.

This clonotype was counted only a few times. It may be a read error: a sequence one base away is much more abundant. The rearrangement joins TRBV6-5 to TRBJ2-2; D unresolved. The V gene lost 1 base and the J gene lost 1 base, with 1 base spanning the gap. CDR1 and CDR2 from the germline V gene are MNHEY and SVGAGI. This CDR3 is 13 amino acids long. Here the CDR3 reads CASSYWNTGELFF. CDR3 DNA: TGTGCCAGCAGTTACTGGAACACCGGGGAGCTGTTTTTT.

This clonotype was counted a few times. The V gene is TRBV6-6, the J gene TRBJ1-5; D gene uncertain. Looked up from germline, CDR1 is MNHNY and CDR2 is SVGAGI (reference sequence). The CDR3 is 18 residues long. Trimming took off 6 bases at V and 1 base at J, with 22 bases between the two ends. The CDR3: CASSPFSLMANSNQPQHF. The CDR3 nucleotides read TGTGCCAGCAGCCCCTTTTCGTTGATGGCAAACAGCAATCAGCCCCAGCATTTT.

This clonotype has ten or more counts. The V gene is TRBV7-9, the J gene TRBJ2-5; 12 bases are a match to TRBD1. Trimming took 4 bases from V and 1 from J; bases not matched to a gene: 16. The germline CDR1 and CDR2 sequences are SEHNR and FQNEAQ (reference sequence). CDR3 length equals 20 residues. The CDR3 nucleotides are TGTGCCAGCAGCTCACCCCCGGGGACAGGGGGCAAACCCCTCCAAGAGACCCAGTACTTC. As protein: CASSSPPGTGGKPLQETQYF.

V usage is TRBV29-1 and J usage is TRBJ2-7; D is perhaps TRBD1 (6 bases). Germline V CDR1 and CDR2: SQVTM, ANQGSEA. The ends were cut back, 4 bases at V and 2 bases at J, with 12 bases in the middle. This CDR3 has 13 amino acids. For the CDR3, the DNA is TGCAGCGTTGCTCAGGGGAACCCCTACGAGCAGTACTTC. This gives the protein CSVAQGNPYEQYF.

This chain connects TRBV24-1 to TRBJ2-3; tentative D call: TRBD1 (5 bases). V gave up 3 bases and J gave up 6 bases, with 12 bases separating them. CDR1 is KGHDR and CDR2 is SFDVKD in the germline V gene. The CDR3 is made up of 14 amino acids. The CDR3 sequence: CATSDPLNRDTQYF. The CDR3, as DNA: TGTGCCACCAGTGATCCCCTGAACAGGGATACGCAGTATTTT.

The chain joins TRBV7-2 to TRBJ1-2, with 11 bases matching TRBD1. CDR1 is SGHTA, CDR2 FQGNSA, per germline. Trimming took 1 base from V and 14 from J; bases not matched to a gene: 12. This CDR3 has 15 amino acids. The CDR3 region is CASSLGHPGQGGLTF. CDR3 DNA: TGTGCCAGCAGCTTAGGACACCCGGGACAGGGGGGATTAACCTTC.

This chain connects TRBV5-4 to TRBJ2-3; D not resolved. The CDR3 sequence is 13 residues long. V lost 4 bases and J lost 2, with 8 bases in between. The germline V gene encodes CDR1 SGHNT and CDR2 YYREEE (reference sequence). The CDR3: CASSDGYTDTQYF. The CDR3 coding sequence is TGTGCCAGCAGCGACGGGTACACAGATACGCAGTATTTT.

This clonotype was seen a few times. The chain is built from TRBV7-2 and TRBJ2-7; 10 nucleotides agree with TRBD1. Looked up from germline, CDR1 is SGHTA and CDR2 is FQGNSA. CDR3 size: 14 residues. Trimming at V came to 5 bases and at J to 6 bases, leaving 7 bases not matched to a gene. The CDR3 region is CASSPRDRGGEQYF. CDR3 DNA: TGTGCCAGCAGCCCCCGGGACAGGGGTGGCGAGCAGTACTTC.

This clonotype was seen a handful of times. V gene TRBV6-6 combines with J gene TRBJ2-2; 8 nucleotides match TRBD1. The germline V gene has CDR1 MNHNY and CDR2 SVGAGI (reference sequence). Trimming took 3 bases from V and 1 from J; bases not matched to a gene: 4. This CDR3 has 16 amino acids. CDR3 coding DNA: TGTGCCAGCAGTTATTCAACAGGGGGGAACACCGGGGAGCTGTTTTTT. Amino acids: CASSYSTGGNTGELFF.

This clonotype has a count of ten or more. The rearrangement joins TRBV11-2 to TRBJ1-2; tentative D call: TRBD1 (5 bases). The germline CDR1 and CDR2 sequences are SGHAT and FQNNGV. The CDR3 loop spans 14 amino acids. The V gene lost 5 bases and the J gene lost 4 bases, with 14 bases spanning the gap. CDR3 DNA: TGTGCCAGCAGCATCCCCGGGGCCCCCTATGGCTACACCTTC. As protein: CASSIPGAPYGYTF.

The table lists this clonotype with many counts. The chain joins TRBV12-3 or TRBV12-4 to TRBJ2-5; unclear D gene. V was cut by 3 bases and J by 4 bases, with 12 bases left in between. The CDR3 is 14 amino acids. The DNA of the CDR3 is TGTGCCAGCAGTTTGGGCCTCTCAGGAGAGACCCAGTACTTC. Amino acid sequence: CASSLGLSGETQYF.

This clonotype occurred many times. The V and J genes are TRBV2 and TRBJ2-5; D unclear. The ends were cut back, 7 bases at V and 3 bases at J, with 3 bases in the middle. The CDR3 runs 10 residues. Germline CDR1 and CDR2: SNHLY and FYNNEI. The DNA for the CDR3 is TGTGCCAGCAAGGAAGAGACCCAGTACTTC. Its protein product is CASKEETQYF.

This clonotype appeared a few times. The J gene is TRBJ1-6, the V gene TRBV4-2, with D unclear. The CDR3 is 16 amino acids. CDR1 is LGHNA, CDR2 YNFKEQ, per germline. The V gene lost 1 base and the J gene lost 6 bases, with 13 bases spanning the gap. The CDR3: CASSQGHRGSNSPLHF. For the CDR3, the DNA is TGTGCCAGCAGCCAAGGGCACCGCGGTAGTAATTCACCCCTCCACTTT.

This clonotype was counted only a few times. The junction departs from the called germline gene at one end, perhaps through a read error. V usage is TRBV15 and J usage is TRBJ1-2; D call uncertain. CDR1 is LNHNV and CDR2 is YYDKDF in the germline V gene (reference sequence). This CDR3 is built from 12 residues. CDR3 nucleotide sequence: TGTGCCACCAGCAGAGATACGTATGTCTACACCTTC. It specifies CATSRDTYVYTF.

This sequence joins TRBV18 and TRBJ1-1; no firm D call. The CDR3 runs 15 residues. V lost 0 bases, J lost 4 bases, and 12 bases lay in between. CDR1 and CDR2 (germline): KGHSH, LQKENI. CDR3 sequence reads: CASSPPVGPRTEAFF. The CDR3 nucleotides read TGTGCCAGCTCACCACCGGTAGGGCCACGCACTGAAGCTTTCTTT.

This clonotype was seen more than once but under ten times. This chain links TRBV6-6 with TRBJ1-5; D gene ambiguous. Per germline, CDR1 MNHNY and CDR2 SVGAGI (reference sequence). The CDR3 has 15 amino acids. V lost 0 bases and J 7 bases, leaving 13 bases between the germline ends. DNA for the CDR3: TGTGCCAGCAGTTACTCGTACGAAAACGGGCAGCCCCAGCATTTT. As protein: CASSYSYENGQPQHF.

This clonotype has a handful of counts. CDR3 amino acids: CASSWGGETEAFF. In DNA form, the CDR3 reads TGTGCCAGCAGTTGGGGGGGCGAGACTGAAGCTTTCTTT. This chain uses TRBV12-3 or TRBV12-4 with TRBJ1-1, with a weak D call TRBD1 (6 bases). CDR3 length: 13 residues. Trimming shortened V by 4 bases and J by 5 bases, and 11 bases separated the two germline ends.

This clonotype was recorded at least ten times. The gene calls are TRBV7-9 and TRBJ2-7, with a tentative D call TRBD1 (5 bases). CDR1 and CDR2 (germline): SEHNR, FQNEAQ (reference sequence). The V gene lost 7 bases and the J gene lost 1 base, with 5 bases spanning the gap. The CDR3 runs to 11 residues. The chain's CDR3 is CASTGSYEQYF. The CDR3 nucleotides are TGTGCCAGCACAGGGTCCTACGAGCAGTACTTC.

This clonotype was detected many times. This chain connects TRBV6-5 to TRBJ2-1, with 12 nucleotides matching TRBD2. J gave up 12 bases and V 2 bases, and 8 bases lay outside the gene matches. This CDR3 spans 15 amino acids. Germline V gives CDR1 MNHEY, CDR2 SVGAGI. The CDR3 nucleotides read TGTGCCAGCAGTTACAGGGCTAGCGGGGGGGCAAGGCAGTTCTTC. It is translated as CASSYRASGGARQFF.

This clonotype was recorded a few times. The V gene is TRBV4-3, the J gene TRBJ2-7, with 7 bases that match TRBD2. Germline V gives CDR1 LGHNA, CDR2 YSLEER. This CDR3 is 16 amino acids long. V shed 0 bases, J shed 0 bases, and the junction held 5 bases outside the gene matches. The CDR3 DNA reads TGCGCCAGCAGCCAAGATTGGGGGGGGAGCTCCTACGAGCAGTACTTC. Encoded protein: CASSQDWGGSSYEQYF.

This clonotype appeared a few times. The chain joins TRBV4-2 to TRBJ1-5; TRBD1 might be the D (5 bases). The CDR3 totals 14 residues. The germline gives CDR1 LGHNA, CDR2 YNFKEQ. Trimming stripped 0 bases from V and 9 bases from J, with 12 bases between. The CDR3 reads CASSQDAGGGPQHF. The CDR3 DNA follows: TGTGCCAGCAGCCAAGATGCGGGTGGGGGGCCCCAGCATTTT.

The rearrangement uses TRBV7-2 and TRBJ1-5; maybe TRBD1 (5 bases). Germline V CDR1 and CDR2: SGHTA, FQGNSA. V lost 6 bases and J lost 2, with 11 bases in between. This CDR3 contains 14 residues. This CDR3 reads CASSRDSGNQPQHF. Here the CDR3 DNA reads TGTGCCAGCAGTCGTGACAGTGGCAATCAGCCCCAGCATTTT.

This clonotype has only a few counts. V is TRBV5-1 and J is TRBJ1-1, with TRBD1 as a possible D gene (6 bases). V lost 0 bases, J lost 4 bases, and 13 bases lay in between. Per germline, CDR1 SGHRS and CDR2 YFSETQ. The CDR3 loop spans 15 amino acids. CDR3 sequence (DNA): TGCGCCAGCAGCTTGGGGACAGTCCCAAGCACTGAAGCTTTCTTT. Its translation is CASSLGTVPSTEAFF. Filled out from reference TRBV5-1 and TRBJ1-1, the complete variable domain reads KAGVTQTPRYLIKTRGQQVTLSCSPISGHRSVSWYQQTPGQGLQFLFEYFSETQRNKGNFPGRFSGRQFSNSRSEMNVSTLELGDSALYLCASSLGTVPSTEAFFGQGTRLTVV.

This clonotype appeared many times. This chain connects TRBV24-1 to TRBJ2-1; 7 positions agree with TRBD1. Trimming at V came to 4 bases and at J to 5 bases, leaving 19 bases not matched to a gene. In germline, CDR1 is KGHDR, CDR2 SFDVKD. The CDR3 consists of 19 residues. CDR3 bases: TGTGCCACCAGTGACCCACAACGGGACAGAACGACAAGGCACAATGAGCAGTTCTTC. Translating it yields CATSDPQRDRTTRHNEQFF.